The T cell receptor beta chain under discussion was sequenced for a study of control samples from healthy donors and cancer patients. The protocol was immunoSEQ multiplex PCR, while the TCRdb copy is restricted to in-frame clones and leaves out a portion. The sample has some 130,000 clones, approximately 90% seen once. This CDR3 spans 14 amino acids. CDR1 KGHSH and CDR2 LQKENI come from the germline V gene. Trimming pared 0 bases from V and 5 bases from J, leaving 11 bases between. The sample consisted of blood. The rearrangement uses TRBV18 and TRBJ2-7, with D possibly matching TRBD2 (6 bases). The TCR was taken from a man in his forties in good health. The CDR3 region is CASSPPKGRNEQYF. Here the CDR3 DNA reads TGTGCCAGCTCACCACCGAAGGGGAGGAACGAGCAGTACTTC.